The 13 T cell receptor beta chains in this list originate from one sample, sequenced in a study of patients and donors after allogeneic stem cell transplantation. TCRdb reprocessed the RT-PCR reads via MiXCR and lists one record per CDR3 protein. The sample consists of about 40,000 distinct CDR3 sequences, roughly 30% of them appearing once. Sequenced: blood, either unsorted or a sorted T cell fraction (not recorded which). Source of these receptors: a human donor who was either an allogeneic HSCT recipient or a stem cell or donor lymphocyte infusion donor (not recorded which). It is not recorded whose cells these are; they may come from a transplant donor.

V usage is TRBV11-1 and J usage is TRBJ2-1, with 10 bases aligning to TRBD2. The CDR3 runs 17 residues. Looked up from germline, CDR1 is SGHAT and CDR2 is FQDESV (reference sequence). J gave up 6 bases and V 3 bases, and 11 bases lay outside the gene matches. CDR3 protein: CASSLAGTSVNLNEQFF. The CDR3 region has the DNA TGTGCCAGCAGCTTGGCCGGGACTAGCGTGAACCTCAATGAGCAGTTCTTC.

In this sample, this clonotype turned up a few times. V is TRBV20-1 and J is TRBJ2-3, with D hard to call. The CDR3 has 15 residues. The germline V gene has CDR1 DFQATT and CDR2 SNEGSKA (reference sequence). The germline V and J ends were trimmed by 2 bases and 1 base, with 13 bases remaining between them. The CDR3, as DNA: TGCAGTGCTAGAAGGCCAGCAGGAGGCACAGATACGCAGTATTTT. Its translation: CSARRPAGGTDTQYF.

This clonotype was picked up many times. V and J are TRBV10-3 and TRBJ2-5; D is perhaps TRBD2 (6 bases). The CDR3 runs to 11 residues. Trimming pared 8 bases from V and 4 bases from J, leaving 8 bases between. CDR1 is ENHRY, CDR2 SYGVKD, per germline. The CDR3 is CAIGRGETQYF. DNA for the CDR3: TGTGCCATCGGGCGGGGAGAGACCCAGTACTTC.

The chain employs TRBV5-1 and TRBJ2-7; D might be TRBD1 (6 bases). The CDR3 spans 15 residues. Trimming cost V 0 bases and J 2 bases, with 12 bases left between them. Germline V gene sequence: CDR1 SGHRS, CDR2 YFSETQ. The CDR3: CASSLVDRSTYEQYF. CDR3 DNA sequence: TGCGCCAGCAGCTTGGTAGACAGGTCCACCTACGAGCAGTACTTC.

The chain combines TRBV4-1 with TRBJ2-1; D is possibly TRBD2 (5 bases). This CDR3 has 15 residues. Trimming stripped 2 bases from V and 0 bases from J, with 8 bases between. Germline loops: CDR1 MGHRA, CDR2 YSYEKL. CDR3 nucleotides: TGCGCCAGCAGCCAATTAGCGATCTCCTACAATGAGCAGTTCTTC. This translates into CASSQLAISYNEQFF.

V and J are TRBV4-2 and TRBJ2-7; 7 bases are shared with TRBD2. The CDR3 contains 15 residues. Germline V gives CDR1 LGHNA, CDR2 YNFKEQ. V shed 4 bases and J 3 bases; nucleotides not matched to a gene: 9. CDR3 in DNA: TGTGCCAGCAGCCCTCCTAGCGGAAAATACTACGAGCAGTACTTC. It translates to CASSPPSGKYYEQYF.

The CDR3 DNA sequence: TGCGCCAGCAGCCCTCTCAATAGCGGGAGGTTCTACAATGAGCAGTTCTTC. Translating gives CASSPLNSGRFYNEQFF. This chain joins TRBV4-3 and TRBJ2-1; 10 bases are a match to TRBD2. The germline gives CDR1 LGHNA, CDR2 YSLEER. The CDR3 covers 17 residues. Trimming took 4 bases from V and 3 from J; bases not matched to a gene: 9.

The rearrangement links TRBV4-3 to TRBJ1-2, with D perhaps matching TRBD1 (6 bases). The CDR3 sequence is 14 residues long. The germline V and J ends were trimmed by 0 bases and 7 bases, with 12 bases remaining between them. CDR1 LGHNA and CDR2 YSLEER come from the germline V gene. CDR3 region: CASSQEDSLGGYTF. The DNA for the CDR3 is TGCGCCAGCAGCCAAGAGGACAGCTTGGGTGGCTACACCTTC.

The CDR3 region has the DNA TGCAGTGCTAGAGATCCCCCTAGCGGCAAGGGTGAGCAGTTCTTC. Residues: CSARDPPSGKGEQFF. The gene calls are TRBV20-1 and TRBJ2-1; 7 bases fit TRBD2. This CDR3 has 15 residues. Germline V CDR1 and CDR2: DFQATT, SNEGSKA (reference sequence). The V and J ends lost 0 bases and 9 bases, in that order; junction bases with no gene match: 11.

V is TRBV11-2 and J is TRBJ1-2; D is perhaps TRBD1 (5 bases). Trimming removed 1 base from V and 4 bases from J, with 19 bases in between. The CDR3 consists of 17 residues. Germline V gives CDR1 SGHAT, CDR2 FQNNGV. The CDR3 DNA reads TGTGCCAGCAGCTTAGTTGGACACTCACGAAGCTTCTATGGCTACACCTTC. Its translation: CASSLVGHSRSFYGYTF.

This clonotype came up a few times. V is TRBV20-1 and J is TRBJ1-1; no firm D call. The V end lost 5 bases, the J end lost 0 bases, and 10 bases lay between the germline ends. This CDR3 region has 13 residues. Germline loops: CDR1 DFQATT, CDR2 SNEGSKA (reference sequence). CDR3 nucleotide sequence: TGCAGTGCTGCCGACGAGGTGAACACTGAAGCTTTCTTT. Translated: CSAADEVNTEAFF.

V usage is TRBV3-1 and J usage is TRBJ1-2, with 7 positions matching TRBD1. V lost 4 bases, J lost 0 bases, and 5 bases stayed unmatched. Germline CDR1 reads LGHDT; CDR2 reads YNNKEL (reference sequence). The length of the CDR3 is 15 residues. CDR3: CASSLDGTANYGYTF. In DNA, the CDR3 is TGTGCCAGCAGCCTAGATGGGACAGCTAACTATGGCTACACCTTC.

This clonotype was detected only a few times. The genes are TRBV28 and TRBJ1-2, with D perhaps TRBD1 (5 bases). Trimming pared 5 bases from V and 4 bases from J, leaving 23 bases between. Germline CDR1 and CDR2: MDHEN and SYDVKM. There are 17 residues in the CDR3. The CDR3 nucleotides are TGTGCCAGCAGTCCCCAAGGAGGACACCGAGGGAGCTATGGCTACACCTTC. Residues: CASSPQGGHRGSYGYTF.